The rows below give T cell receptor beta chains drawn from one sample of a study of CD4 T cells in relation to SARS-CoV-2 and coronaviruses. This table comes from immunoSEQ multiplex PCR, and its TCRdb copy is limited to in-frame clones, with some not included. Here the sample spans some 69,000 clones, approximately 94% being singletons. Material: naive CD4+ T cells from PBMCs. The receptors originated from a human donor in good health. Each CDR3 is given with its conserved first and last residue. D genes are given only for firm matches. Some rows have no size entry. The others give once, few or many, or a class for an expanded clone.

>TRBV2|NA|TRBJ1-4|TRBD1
CASSEGPGGKLFF
TGTGCCAGCAGTGAAGGCCCAGGGGGGAAACTGTTTTTT
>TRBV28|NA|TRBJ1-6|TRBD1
CASHNRGSPLHF
TGTGCCAGCCATAACAGGGGTTCACCCCTCCACTTT
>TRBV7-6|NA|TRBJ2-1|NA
CASSPFSPDSSSYNEQFF
TGTGCCAGCAGCCCTTTCTCCCCGGACTCAAGCTCCTACAATGAGCAGTTCTTC
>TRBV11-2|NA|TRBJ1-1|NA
CASSPEGATEAFF
TGTGCCAGCAGTCCCGAAGGCGCCACTGAAGCTTTCTTT
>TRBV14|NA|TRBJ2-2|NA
CASSQSNTGELFF
TGTGCCAGCAGCCAGTCCAACACCGGGGAGCTGTTTTTT
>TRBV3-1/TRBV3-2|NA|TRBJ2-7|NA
CASSPSVSYEQYF
TGTGCCAGCAGCCCCTCGGTCAGCTACGAGCAGTACTTC
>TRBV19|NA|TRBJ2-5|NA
CASTDRGTGYGSETQYF
TGTGCCAGTACTGATCGGGGGACCGGATACGGGTCAGAGACCCAGTACTTC
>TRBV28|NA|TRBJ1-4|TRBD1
CASSSPGQGNEKLFF
TGTGCCAGCAGCTCGCCGGGACAGGGAAATGAAAAACTGTTTTTT
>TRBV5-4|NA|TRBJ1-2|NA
CASSLDGYYGYTF
TGTGCCAGCAGCTTGGACGGATACTATGGCTACACCTTC
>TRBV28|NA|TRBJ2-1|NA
CASRGSAVGYNEQFF
TGTGCCAGCAGGGGGTCAGCGGTGGGGTACAATGAGCAGTTCTTC
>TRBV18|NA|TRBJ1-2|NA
CASSLDRTNYGYTF
TGTGCCAGCTCCCTCGACCGGACTAACTATGGCTACACCTTC
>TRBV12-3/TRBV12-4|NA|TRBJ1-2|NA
CASGRYYGYTF
TGTGCCAGCGGCAGGTACTATGGCTACACCTTC
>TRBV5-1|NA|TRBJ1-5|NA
CASSPGPLQPDQPQHF
TGCGCCAGCAGCCCGGGCCCATTACAACCGGATCAGCCCCAGCATTTT
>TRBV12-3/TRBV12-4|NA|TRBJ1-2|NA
CATKPVNYGYTF
TGTGCCACCAAACCTGTTAACTATGGCTACACCTTC
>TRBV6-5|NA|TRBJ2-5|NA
CASSSFRETQYF
TGTGCCAGCAGTTCCTTTAGGGAGACCCAGTACTTC
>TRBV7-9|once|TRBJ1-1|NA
CASSTTDSVTEAFF
TGTGCCAGCAGCACCACCGACAGCGTCACTGAAGCTTTCTTT
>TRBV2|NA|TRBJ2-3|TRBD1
CATAGTGVTDTQYF
TGTGCCACCGCGGGGACAGGGGTCACAGATACGCAGTATTTT
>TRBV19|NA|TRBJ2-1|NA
CASSDGHTGSSYNEQFF
TGTGCCAGTAGCGACGGCCACACGGGGAGCTCCTACAATGAGCAGTTCTTC
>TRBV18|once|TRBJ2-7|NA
CASSPPGGASTYEQYF
TGTGCCAGCTCACCACCGGGGGGGGCCTCTACCTACGAGCAGTACTTC
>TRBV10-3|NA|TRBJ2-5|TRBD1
CAISGGQGSKTQYF
TGTGCCATCAGTGGGGGACAGGGATCGAAGACCCAGTACTTC
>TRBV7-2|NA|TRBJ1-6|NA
CAGGPTSLGSPLHF
TGTGCCGGTGGGCCGACCTCCCTTGGGTCACCCCTCCACTTT
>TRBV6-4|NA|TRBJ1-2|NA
CASSDGRGGEHGYTF
TGTGCCAGCAGTGACGGCAGGGGCGGAGAGCATGGCTACACCTTC
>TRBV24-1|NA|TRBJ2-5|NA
CATPRGSQETQYF
TGTGCCACCCCGAGGGGCAGTCAAGAGACCCAGTACTTC
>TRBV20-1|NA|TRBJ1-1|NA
CSEKGDTEAFF
TGCAGTGAAAAGGGGGACACTGAAGCTTTCTTT
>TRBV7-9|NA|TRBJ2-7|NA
CASSSGSLSEQYF
TGTGCCAGCAGCTCCGGGTCGTTGTCCGAGCAGTACTTC
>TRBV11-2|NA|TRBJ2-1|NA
CASSLRGGSNEQFF
TGTGCCAGCAGCTTAAGGGGGGGGTCGAATGAGCAGTTCTTC
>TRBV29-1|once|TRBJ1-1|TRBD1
CSVNGQGAVTEAFF
TGCAGCGTCAACGGACAGGGGGCTGTGACTGAAGCTTTCTTT
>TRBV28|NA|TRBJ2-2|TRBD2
CASSLIGAGGPYTGELFF
TGTGCCAGCAGTTTAATTGGAGCGGGAGGGCCTTACACCGGGGAGCTGTTTTTT
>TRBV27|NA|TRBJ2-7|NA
CASRGTGVPYEQYF
TGTGCCAGCAGGGGCACAGGAGTGCCGTACGAGCAGTACTTC
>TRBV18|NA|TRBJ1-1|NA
CASSPPHSAVDTEAFF
TGTGCCAGCTCACCACCGCATTCGGCGGTTGACACTGAAGCTTTCTTT
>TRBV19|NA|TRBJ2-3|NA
CASSMRTSPSTDTQYF
TGTGCCAGTAGTATGCGGACATCTCCTAGCACAGATACGCAGTATTTT
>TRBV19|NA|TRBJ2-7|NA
CASSAGFHLGSSYEQYF
TGTGCCAGTAGTGCGGGGTTTCACCTAGGGAGCTCCTACGAGCAGTACTTC
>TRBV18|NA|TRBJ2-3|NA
CASSPPRSSTDTQYF
TGTGCCAGCTCACCCCCCCGGTCTAGCACAGATACGCAGTATTTT
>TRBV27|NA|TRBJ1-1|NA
CASSLVQGANTEAFF
TGTGCCAGCAGTTTAGTACAGGGTGCGAACACTGAAGCTTTCTTT
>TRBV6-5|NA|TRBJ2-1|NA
CASSYRAGPSYNEQFF
TGTGCCAGCAGTTACCGTGCAGGACCATCCTACAATGAGCAATTCTTC
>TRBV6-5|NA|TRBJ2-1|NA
CASSYGYGPLRDEQFF
TGTGCCAGCAGTTACGGTTACGGGCCCTTAAGGGATGAGCAGTTCTTC
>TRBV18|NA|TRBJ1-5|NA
CASSPGPNSNQPQHF
TGTGCCAGCTCACCAGGCCCTAATAGCAATCAGCCCCAGCATTTT
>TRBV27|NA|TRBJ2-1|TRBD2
CASSLATGTSGRGYNEQFF
TGTGCCAGCAGTTTAGCAACCGGGACTAGCGGGAGGGGATACAATGAGCAGTTCTTC
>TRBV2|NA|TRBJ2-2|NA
CASSRIKSGELFF
TGTGCCAGCAGCCGGATTAAATCGGGGGAGCTGTTTTTT
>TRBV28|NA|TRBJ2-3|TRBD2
CASRSSGQSTDTQYF
TGTGCCAGCAGGTCTAGCGGGCAGAGCACAGATACGCAGTATTTT
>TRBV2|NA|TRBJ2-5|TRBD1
CASSSQGGAQYF
TGTGCCAGCAGTTCACAGGGGGGTGCCCAGTACTTC
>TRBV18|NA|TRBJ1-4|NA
CASSPGNEKLFF
TGTGCCAGCTCACCTGGAAATGAAAAACTGTTTTTT